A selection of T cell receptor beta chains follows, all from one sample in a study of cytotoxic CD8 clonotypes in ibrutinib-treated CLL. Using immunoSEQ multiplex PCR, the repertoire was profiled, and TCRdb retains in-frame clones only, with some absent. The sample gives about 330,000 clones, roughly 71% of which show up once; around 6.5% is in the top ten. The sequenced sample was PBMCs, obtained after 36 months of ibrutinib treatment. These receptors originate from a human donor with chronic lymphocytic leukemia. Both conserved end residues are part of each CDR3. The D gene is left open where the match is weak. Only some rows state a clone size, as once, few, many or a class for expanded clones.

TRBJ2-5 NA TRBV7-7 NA CASSLGVGPQETQYF TGTGCCAGCAGCTTAGGGGTGGGGCCCCAAGAGACCCAGTACTTC
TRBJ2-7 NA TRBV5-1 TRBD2 CASSSSGGVSYEQYF TGCGCCAGCAGCAGCAGCGGGGGTGTATCCTACGAGCAGTACTTC
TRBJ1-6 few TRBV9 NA CASSPTGPLHF TGTGCCAGCAGCCCTACAGGGCCCCTCCACTTT
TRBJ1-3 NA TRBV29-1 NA CSGRTAHSGNTIYF TGCAGCGGACGGACCGCGCACTCTGGAAACACCATATATTTT
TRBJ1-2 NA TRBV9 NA CASSVGGGYTF TGTGCCAGCAGCGTAGGAGGAGGCTACACCTTC
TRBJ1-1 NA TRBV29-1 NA CSVEEGGVEAFF TGCAGCGTTGAAGAAGGAGGGGTTGAAGCTTTCTTT
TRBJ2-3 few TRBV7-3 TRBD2 CASSLTSGGKRAQYF TGTGCCAGCAGCTTAACCAGCGGGGGAAAAAGGGCGCAGTATTTT
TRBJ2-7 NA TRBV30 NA CAWSVRGAHEQYF TGTGCCTGGAGTGTACGCGGGGCCCACGAGCAGTACTTC
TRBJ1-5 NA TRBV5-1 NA CASSLGQGGQPQHF TGCGCCAGCAGCTTGGGTCAGGGAGGACAGCCCCAGCATTTT
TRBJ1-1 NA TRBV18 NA CASSPIPGHRNTEAFF TGTGCCAGCTCACCTATTCCGGGACACAGGAACACTGAAGCTTTCTTT
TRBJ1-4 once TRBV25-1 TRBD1 CASSAVDRGLTNEKLFF TGTGCCAGCAGTGCCGTGGACAGGGGGCTTACTAATGAAAAACTGTTTTTT
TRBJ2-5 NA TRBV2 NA CASSQEETQYF TGTGCCAGCTCCCAGGAAGAGACCCAGTACTTC
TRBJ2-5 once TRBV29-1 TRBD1 CSVEDLDRPRETQYF TGCAGCGTTGAAGACCTGGACAGGCCCCGAGAGACCCAGTACTTC
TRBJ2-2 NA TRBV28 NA CASSGTQTGELFF TGTGCCAGCAGCGGGACGCAGACCGGGGAGCTGTTTTTT
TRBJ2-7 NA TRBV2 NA CASSDRVHSYEQYF TGTGCCAGCAGTGACAGGGTACACTCCTACGAGCAGTACTTC
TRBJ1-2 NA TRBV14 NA CASSHGWGGGYGYTF TGTGCCAGCAGCCATGGTTGGGGGGGCGGATATGGCTACACCTTC
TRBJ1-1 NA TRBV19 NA CASSIVTYLGDTEAFF TGTGCCAGTAGTATAGTGACGTATCTGGGGGACACTGAAGCTTTCTTT
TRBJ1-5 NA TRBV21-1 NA CASSKNGTGGCQSNQPQHF TGTGCCAGCAGCAAAAACGGGACAGGGGGCTGTCAGAGCAATCAGCCCCAGCATTTT
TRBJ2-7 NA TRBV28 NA CASSLRRVISYEQYF TGTGCCAGCAGTTTGCGCAGGGTGATCTCCTACGAGCAGTACTTC
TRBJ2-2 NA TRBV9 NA CASSVVLGGELFF TGTGCCAGCAGCGTAGTTTTGGGCGGGGAGCTGTTTTTT
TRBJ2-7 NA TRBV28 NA CASSLRTKKPVSYEQYF TGTGCCAGCAGTTTACGTACTAAGAAGCCAGTCTCCTACGAGCAGTACTTC
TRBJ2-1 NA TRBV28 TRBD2 CASSLILAGSYNEQFF TGTGCCAGCAGTTTAATCCTAGCGGGCTCCTACAATGAGCAGTTCTTC
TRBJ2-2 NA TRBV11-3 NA CASSLPPPGELFF TGTGCCAGCAGCTTGCCCCCCCCCGGGGAGCTGTTTTTT
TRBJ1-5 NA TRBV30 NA CAWRLPGNSNQPQHF TGTGCCTGGAGACTTCCGGGGAATAGCAATCAGCCCCAGCATTTT
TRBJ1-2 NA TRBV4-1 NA CASSQDAGAVYGYTF TGCGCCAGCAGCCAAGATGCGGGGGCTGTCTATGGCTACACCTTC
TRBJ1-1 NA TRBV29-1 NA CSVGGIREGTEAFF TGCAGCGTTGGGGGGATCAGGGAGGGCACTGAAGCTTTCTTT
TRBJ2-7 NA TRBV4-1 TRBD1 CASSQGGTGRYEQYF TGCGCCAGCAGCCAAGGAGGGACAGGGCGGTACGAGCAGTACTTC
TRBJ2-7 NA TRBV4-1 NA CASSQDERRGFYEQYF TGCGCCAGCAGCCAAGATGAGAGACGAGGCTTCTACGAGCAGTACTTC
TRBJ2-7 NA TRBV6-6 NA CASRGRSYEQYF TGTGCCAGCAGGGGGCGGTCATACGAGCAGTACTTC
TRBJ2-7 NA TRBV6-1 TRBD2 CASSLAGAPYEQYF TGTGCCAGCAGTCTAGCGGGGGCCCCCTACGAGCAGTACTTC
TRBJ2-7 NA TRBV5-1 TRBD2 CASSLLAGHSYEQYF TGCGCCAGCAGCTTACTAGCGGGACACAGCTACGAGCAGTACTTC
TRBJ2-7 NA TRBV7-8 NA CASSLGAPRVSYEQYF TGTGCCAGCAGCTTAGGTGCCCCCAGGGTCTCCTACGAGCAGTACTTC
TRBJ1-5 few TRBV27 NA CASRYGGHLDQPQHF TGTGCCAGCAGGTACGGCGGACATTTGGATCAGCCCCAGCATTTT
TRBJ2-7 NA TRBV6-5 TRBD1 CASGDRGRNEQYF TGTGCCAGCGGGGACAGGGGGCGAAACGAGCAGTACTTC
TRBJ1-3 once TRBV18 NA CASSLGDSGNTIYF TGTGCCAGCTCACTAGGGGATTCTGGAAACACCATATATTTT
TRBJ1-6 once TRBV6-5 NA CASSYDSSSYNSPLHF TGTGCCAGCAGTTACGATAGCAGCTCCTATAATTCACCCCTCCACTTT
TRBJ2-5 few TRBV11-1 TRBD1 CASSPQDRGRGETQYF TGTGCCAGCAGCCCTCAGGACAGGGGGCGTGGGGAGACCCAGTACTTC
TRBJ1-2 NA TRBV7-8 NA CASSQSRGYGYTF TGTGCCAGCAGCCAGAGCAGAGGGTATGGCTACACCTTC
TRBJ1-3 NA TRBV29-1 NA CSVDPGGTIYF TGCAGCGTTGACCCCGGAGGCACCATATATTTT
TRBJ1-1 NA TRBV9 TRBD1 CASSAQTGGEGNTEAFF TGTGCCAGCAGCGCCCAAACAGGGGGAGAGGGAAACACTGAAGCTTTCTTT
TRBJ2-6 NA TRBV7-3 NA CASSLYGSGANVLTF TGTGCCAGCAGCTTATACGGCTCTGGGGCCAACGTCCTGACTTTC
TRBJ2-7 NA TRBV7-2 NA CASSFGRGDEQYF TGTGCCAGCAGTTTCGGACGGGGTGACGAGCAGTACTTC
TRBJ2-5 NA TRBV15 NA CATSRDRQTQYF TGTGCCACCAGCAGAGATCGGCAGACCCAGTACTTC
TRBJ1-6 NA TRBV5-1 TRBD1 CASSIGTGKYSPLHF TGCGCCAGCAGCATCGGGACAGGGAAATATTCACCCCTCCACTTT
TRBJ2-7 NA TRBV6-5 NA CASDRENYEQYF TGTGCCAGTGACAGAGAAAACTACGAGCAGTACTTC
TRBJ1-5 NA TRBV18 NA CASSRYKLVGNQPQHF TGTGCCAGCTCACGGTATAAGCTGGTAGGAAATCAGCCCCAGCATTTT
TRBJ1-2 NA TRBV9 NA CASSVVGRRRPNYGYTF TGTGCCAGCAGCGTAGTGGGCAGGCGCCGTCCTAACTATGGCTACACCTTC
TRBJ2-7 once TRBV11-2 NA CASGAGPYEQYF TGTGCCAGCGGGGCCGGCCCCTACGAGCAGTACTTC
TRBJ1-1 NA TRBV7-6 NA CASSYPEWDEAFF TGTGCCAGCAGCTACCCTGAGTGGGATGAAGCTTTCTTT